These 27 T cell receptor beta chains were all obtained from the same sample, sequenced in a study of blood T cell repertoires in COVID-19. Method: immunoSEQ multiplex PCR; TCRdb's copy keeps in-frame clones and lacks some. The profile shows about 250,000 clones, about 82% of them singletons. Sequencing used peripheral blood. All receptors come from a man in his fifties with active or convalescent COVID-19.

The chain combines TRBV28 with TRBJ1-2; D gene ambiguous. This CDR3 is built from 13 residues. Deletions cut 5 bases from V and 8 bases from J, with 15 bases between. The germline CDR1 and CDR2 sequences are MDHEN and SYDVKM. The CDR3 protein is CASSPGSYFGYTF. CDR3 DNA: TGTGCCAGCAGTCCCGGGTCCTACTTCGGCTACACCTTC.

The gene calls are TRBV28 and TRBJ1-6, with D hard to call. Germline loops: CDR1 MDHEN, CDR2 SYDVKM. The V gene lost 3 bases and the J gene lost 10 bases, with 13 bases spanning the gap. The CDR3 extends over 14 amino acids. The CDR3 DNA sequence: TGTGCCAGCAGTTTTCAGGTCATCTACTCACCCCTCCACTTT. Amino acids: CASSFQVIYSPLHF.

The V call is TRBV18, the J call TRBJ2-7; no reliable D call. Germline V gene data show CDR1 as KGHSH and CDR2 as LQKENI. Trimming pared 3 bases from V and 5 bases from J, leaving 17 bases between. This CDR3 has 15 amino acids. Here the CDR3 reads CASSPPNLLGDEQYF. CDR3 bases: TGTGCCAGCTCACCCCCGAATCTGCTGGGCGACGAGCAGTACTTC.

The J gene is TRBJ1-2, the V gene TRBV7-3, with 8 bases lining up with TRBD1. Losses at the gene ends were 5 bases for V and 8 bases for J; bases not matched to a gene: 7. The germline gives CDR1 SGHTA, CDR2 FQGTGA. This CDR3 spans 13 amino acids. CDR3 nucleotides: TGTGCCAGCAGCCCCACAGGGGGAAGAGGCTACACCTTC. It yields the protein CASSPTGGRGYTF. Based on the CDR3 plus reference TRBV7-3 and TRBJ1-2, the full variable domain is GAGVSQTPSNKVTEKGKYVELRCDPISGHTALYWYRQSLGQGPEFLIYFQGTGAADDSGLPNDRFFAVRPEGSVSTLKIQRTERGDSAVYLCASSPTGGRGYTFGSGTRLTVV.

This chain links TRBV7-8 with TRBJ1-1, with 9 bases aligning to TRBD1. The CDR3 contains 14 residues. Germline V gene sequence: CDR1 SGHVS, CDR2 FQNEAQ. V shed 5 bases and J 7 bases; nucleotides not matched to a gene: 8. CDR3 in amino acids: CASSGDRGVSEAFF. CDR3 in DNA: TGTGCCAGCAGCGGTGACAGGGGGGTGAGTGAAGCTTTCTTT.

A single count supports this clone. The chain links TRBV30 to TRBJ1-6; D may be TRBD1 (6 bases). Trimming shortened V by 0 bases and J by 10 bases, and 10 bases separated the two germline ends. Looked up from germline, CDR1 is GTSNPN and CDR2 is SVGIG (reference sequence). This CDR3 spans 13 amino acids. The CDR3 is CAWSVTGKSPLHF. The CDR3 coding sequence is TGTGCCTGGAGTGTAACAGGGAAGTCACCCCTCCACTTT.

The chain links TRBV6-2 or TRBV6-3 to TRBJ1-1; 10 nucleotides match TRBD1. J lost 3 bases, V lost 4 bases, and 8 bases had no gene match. This CDR3 region has 16 residues. Germline V gene sequence: CDR1 MNHEY, CDR2 SVGEGT. CDR3 region: CASSSPRDRGHTEAFF. The CDR3 DNA reads as TGTGCCAGCAGTTCCCCCCGGGACAGGGGACACACTGAAGCTTTCTTT.

This clone was seen a single time. The CDR3 coding sequence is TGTGCCAGCAGTCTCGTAGCGGGAGATAACGAGCAGTACTTC. As protein: CASSLVAGDNEQYF. The chain couples TRBV28 to TRBJ2-7; 9 bases are shared with TRBD2. Germline V gene data show CDR1 as MDHEN and CDR2 as SYDVKM. V gave up 5 bases and J gave up 5 bases; unmatched junction bases: 7. The CDR3 is 14 residues long.

This chain uses TRBV4-1 with TRBJ2-5; 10 bases are shared with TRBD1. The CDR3 contains 15 residues. With 2 bases clipped from V and 5 bases from J, the junction kept 5 bases outside the gene matches. Germline assignment: CDR1 MGHRA and CDR2 YSYEKL. CDR3 bases: TGCGCCAGCAGCCAATGGGGACAGGGGTCGGAGACCCAGTACTTC. The encoded protein is CASSQWGQGSETQYF.

J is TRBJ2-2 and V is TRBV2; tentative D call: TRBD2 (6 bases). The CDR3 contains 16 residues. Germline-derived CDR1 and CDR2 are SNHLY and FYNNEI. The V gene lost 8 bases and the J gene lost 4 bases, with 20 bases spanning the gap. CDR3 in DNA: TGTGCCAGCGGGGGGACGCCTTGGGCCCCCACCGGGGAGCTGTTTTTT. Its protein is CASGGTPWAPTGELFF.

This chain uses TRBV2 with TRBJ1-1; D gene uncertain. The CDR3 length is 10 residues. Trimming left V 7 bases short and J 3 bases short, with 3 bases between. CDR1 and CDR2 from the germline V gene are SNHLY and FYNNEI. The CDR3 coding sequence is TGTGCCAGCACCGACACTGAAGCTTTCTTT. Its translation: CASTDTEAFF.

This clone has only one observation. The gene calls are TRBV6-5 and TRBJ2-7; TRBD1 matches 9 bases. CDR1 is MNHEY, CDR2 SVGAGI, per germline. The J segment lost 3 bases and the V segment lost 9 bases, leaving 9 bases of the junction unmatched. CDR3 length equals 14 residues. In nucleotides, the CDR3 is TGTGCCAGGCTCAGGACAGGGGTGATCTACGAGCAGTACTTC. Translated, it gives CARLRTGVIYEQYF.

V usage is TRBV18 and J usage is TRBJ1-1, with D unresolved. Germline CDR1 and CDR2: KGHSH and LQKENI. The CDR3 is 13 amino acids. With 6 bases removed from V and 3 bases from J, the gap between germline ends came to 11 bases. The CDR3 reads CASSLTRDTEAFF. The CDR3 DNA reads TGTGCCAGCTCCCTCACCCGGGACACTGAAGCTTTCTTT.

The chain combines TRBV28 with TRBJ1-1; D is perhaps TRBD1 (6 bases). The CDR3 runs to 14 residues. Germline V CDR1 and CDR2: MDHEN, SYDVKM. V lost 6 bases and J lost 4, with 15 bases in between. The CDR3 DNA is TGTGCCAGCAGAGCCGGGACACCGGCCACTGAAGCTTTCTTT. It codes for CASRAGTPATEAFF.

For this clone: The identical CDR3 is also encoded by other nucleotide sequences in the sample. This sequence joins TRBV5-8 and TRBJ1-5, with TRBD1 matching over 8 bases. Unmatched junction bases numbered 4, after V lost 4 bases and J lost 4 bases. Looked up from germline, CDR1 is SGHTS and CDR2 is YDEGEE. The CDR3 has 14 amino acids. The CDR3 nucleotides read TGTGCCAGCAGCCCTCGGACAGGGAATCAGCCCCAGCATTTT. Protein product: CASSPRTGNQPQHF.

This rearrangement joins TRBV4-2 to TRBJ1-6; 9 bases line up with TRBD1. CDR3 length equals 16 residues. Germline V lookup: CDR1 LGHNA, CDR2 YNFKEQ. Trimming removed 0 bases from V and 7 bases from J; junction bases left unmatched: 4. The CDR3 reads CASSQDHRGPNSPLHF. Here the CDR3 DNA reads TGTGCCAGCAGCCAAGATCACAGGGGGCCGAATTCACCCCTCCACTTT.

This clone was detected only a few times. This chain joins TRBV12-5 and TRBJ2-2, with a tentative D call TRBD1 (5 bases). V was clipped by 5 bases and J by 4 bases, with 23 bases between them. The CDR3 spans 18 residues. CDR1 is LGHNT, CDR2 FRNRAP, per germline. The CDR3 spells CASGPPPTAGWGTGELFF. Here the CDR3 DNA reads TGTGCTAGTGGTCCTCCCCCGACGGCAGGGTGGGGCACCGGGGAGCTGTTTTTT.

The J gene is TRBJ2-1, the V gene TRBV6-6; weak D call: TRBD2 (5 bases). The CDR3 is 16 amino acids. Trimming shortened V by 0 bases and J by 7 bases, and 16 bases separated the two germline ends. From germline, CDR1 is MNHNY and CDR2 SVGAGI (reference sequence). DNA for the CDR3: TGTGCCAGCAGTTACTCGGACCGATTATGGAGGAATGAGCAGTTCTTC. Translation gives CASSYSDRLWRNEQFF.

This chain connects TRBV7-9 to TRBJ1-2, with a possible D match to TRBD1 (5 bases). V lost 1 base to trimming and J lost 6 bases, with 9 bases between them. Germline assignment: CDR1 SEHNR and CDR2 FQNEAQ (reference sequence). CDR3 length: 13 residues. The CDR3: CASSLEGWNGYTF. The CDR3 DNA is TGTGCCAGCAGCTTAGAGGGGTGGAATGGCTACACCTTC.

This clone turned up a few times. V is TRBV6-5 and J is TRBJ1-2; D is uncertain. The V gene lost 0 bases and the J gene lost 5 bases, with 7 bases spanning the gap. The CDR3 is 13 amino acids. The germline V gene encodes CDR1 MNHEY and CDR2 SVGAGI. As DNA, the CDR3 is TGTGCCAGCAGTTACTCGAGGTTTTATGGCTACACCTTC. Translating gives CASSYSRFYGYTF.

The V gene is TRBV18, the J gene TRBJ2-7; 10 bases match TRBD1. After removal of 1 base from V and 3 bases from J, the junction contained 6 bases not matched to a gene. The CDR3 has 16 residues. Per germline, CDR1 KGHSH and CDR2 LQKENI. The CDR3, as DNA: TGTGCCAGCTCACCACGGACAGGGGGAAAAGGCTACGAGCAGTACTTC. Its protein product is CASSPRTGGKGYEQYF.

This clone has just a few counts. The J gene is TRBJ2-5, the V gene TRBV7-9; 7 bases are shared with TRBD2. There are 15 residues in the CDR3. J gave up 4 bases and V 6 bases, and 11 bases lay outside the gene matches. Germline V gene sequence: CDR1 SEHNR, CDR2 FQNEAQ (reference sequence). CDR3 sequence (DNA): TGTGCCAGCAGGGGGCCAGCGGGATACGGAGAGACCCAGTACTTC. This encodes CASRGPAGYGETQYF.

The DNA of the CDR3 is TGTGCCAGCAGTTTAAGGTCAGGGGCAAGCTCTGAAGCTTTCTTT. Protein: CASSLRSGASSEAFF. The chain carries TRBV28 and TRBJ1-1, with D maybe TRBD1 (6 bases). V was shortened by 2 bases and J by 6 bases, with 16 bases between the two germline ends. Germline lookup yields CDR1 MDHEN and CDR2 SYDVKM. There are 15 residues in the CDR3.

The chain links TRBV7-6 to TRBJ1-3, with a tentative D call TRBD1 (6 bases). V lost 5 bases and J lost 3, with 14 bases in between. This CDR3 contains 15 residues. The germline V gene encodes CDR1 SGHVS and CDR2 FNYEAQ. CDR3 sequence: CASSPGGAGGNTIYF. CDR3 DNA sequence: TGTGCCAGCAGCCCCGGGGGGGCTGGTGGAAACACCATATATTTT.

The rearrangement uses TRBV7-2 and TRBJ1-5; D might be TRBD1 (5 bases). This CDR3 has 14 amino acids. V lost 3 bases, J lost 6 bases, and 12 bases lay in between. Germline CDR1 reads SGHTA; CDR2 reads FQGNSA. The CDR3 DNA reads as TGTGCCAGCAGCTTGGGGGGTCCGAGTCAGCCCCAGCATTTT. It yields the protein CASSLGGPSQPQHF.

This clone was seen once. The rearrangement joins TRBV6-5 to TRBJ2-3; D is perhaps TRBD2 (6 bases). The CDR3 is 12 amino acids. Germline loops: CDR1 MNHEY, CDR2 SVGAGI. V was clipped by 8 bases and J by 4 bases, with 10 bases between them. The CDR3 region is CASGGTPDTQYF. The CDR3 DNA follows: TGTGCCAGCGGCGGGACCCCAGATACGCAGTATTTT.

V usage is TRBV5-4 and J usage is TRBJ1-5; no reliable D call. This CDR3 has 14 residues. The V gene's germline CDR1 is SGHNT and CDR2 YYREEE (reference sequence). V dropped 4 bases and J dropped 8 bases, with 16 bases sitting between them. The CDR3 here is CASSSGPQSEPQHF. The DNA of the CDR3 is TGTGCCAGCAGCAGTGGGCCGCAGTCGGAGCCCCAGCATTTT.